Presented here are 15 T cell receptor beta chains from one specimen sequenced in a study of CD8 T cells in ankylosing spondylitis. Antigen specificity for these receptors is unknown. Study observations and caveats: Seemingly characteristic of ankylosing spondylitis blood was a TCR beta motif consisting of roughly 8 highly homologous variants.

TCRdb itself ran the 5' RACE reads through MiXCR, one entry per CDR3 protein. The table records about 130,000 distinct CDR3 sequences, 15% to 20% of them present only once. The sequencing sample was made of blood, either unsorted or a sorted T cell fraction (not recorded which). The receptors come from a male donor with ankylosing spondylitis.

This clonotype was observed at least ten times. V gene TRBV6-1 combines with J gene TRBJ2-7; 8 bases are shared with TRBD2. V was clipped by 2 bases and J by 2 bases; unmatched bases: 5. Germline V gene sequence: CDR1 MNHNS, CDR2 SASEGT. This CDR3 has 15 amino acids. CDR3 amino acids: CASSEIAGPAYEQYF. In DNA form, the CDR3 reads TGTGCCAGCAGTGAAATAGCGGGACCCGCCTACGAGCAGTACTTC.

This chain uses TRBV6-5 with TRBJ2-1; TRBD2 matches 12 bases. In germline, CDR1 is MNHEY, CDR2 SVGAGI. J was trimmed by 10 bases and V by 0 bases; bases with no gene match: 7. The length of the CDR3 is 16 residues. The CDR3 loop reads CASSYSASGRVGEQFF. DNA for the CDR3: TGTGCCAGCAGTTACTCGGCTAGCGGGAGGGTTGGGGAGCAGTTCTTC.

This chain uses TRBV12-3 or TRBV12-4 with TRBJ2-1; a weak D match, TRBD2 (5 bases). V lost 6 bases and J 8 bases, leaving 11 bases between the germline ends. The CDR3 has 12 residues. CDR3 nucleotides: TGTGCCAGCAGCCCAACTAGATATGAGCAGTTCTTC. Translation: CASSPTRYEQFF.

The chain employs TRBV9 and TRBJ2-1; TRBD2 agrees at 11 bases. The germline V gene encodes CDR1 SGDLS and CDR2 YYNGEE. J was trimmed by 8 bases and V by 2 bases; bases with no gene match: 3. This CDR3 contains 14 residues. CDR3 loop: CASSVTSGSYEQFF. The DNA for the CDR3 is TGTGCCAGCAGCGTTACTAGCGGGAGTTATGAGCAGTTCTTC.

This clonotype appeared many times. This chain uses TRBV5-1 with TRBJ2-1; D may be TRBD2 (6 bases). CDR3 size: 16 residues. The V end was cut by 3 bases, the J end by 4 bases, with 17 bases between. Germline assignment: CDR1 SGHRS and CDR2 YFSETQ. CDR3: CASSSRERVHYNEQFF. The CDR3 nucleotides are TGCGCCAGCAGCTCCCGAGAGCGGGTGCATTACAATGAGCAGTTCTTC. Full variable domain (remainder filled in from reference TRBV5-1 and TRBJ2-1): KAGVTQTPRYLIKTRGQQVTLSCSPISGHRSVSWYQQTPGQGLQFLFEYFSETQRNKGNFPGRFSGRQFSNSRSEMNVSTLELGDSALYLCASSSRERVHYNEQFFGPGTRLTVL.

This clonotype was detected only a few times. The chain recombines TRBV27 with TRBJ2-7; 9 nucleotides match TRBD2. The V and J ends lost 7 bases and 7 bases, in that order; junction bases with no gene match: 14. Germline V lookup: CDR1 MNHEY, CDR2 SMNVEV (reference sequence). The CDR3 is 15 amino acids. CDR3 nucleotide sequence: TGTGCCAGCATCTATACAGCGGGAGGACTTAGGGAGCAGTACTTC. Residues: CASIYTAGGLREQYF.

In this sample, this clonotype turned up a few times. The CDR3 loop reads CASSQDLDRVSTNYGYTF. In nucleotides, the CDR3 is TGCGCCAGCAGCCAAGATCTCGACAGGGTCTCCACTAACTATGGCTACACCTTC. The chain links TRBV4-1 to TRBJ1-2; TRBD1 matches 7 bases. Per germline, CDR1 MGHRA and CDR2 YSYEKL. Trimming at V came to 0 bases and at J to 0 bases, leaving 10 bases not matched to a gene. The CDR3 is 18 amino acids.

The CDR3 protein is CSARRRDPPYQETQYF. The CDR3 DNA reads as TGCAGTGCTAGGCGTAGGGACCCACCTTACCAAGAGACCCAGTACTTC. The gene calls are TRBV20-1 and TRBJ2-5; tentatively, D is TRBD1 or TRBD2 (5 bases each). The CDR3 is made up of 16 amino acids. Trimming removed 3 bases from V and 0 bases from J, with 17 bases in between. Germline V CDR1 and CDR2: DFQATT, SNEGSKA (reference sequence).

There are a few counts of this clonotype. This chain joins TRBV20-1 and TRBJ2-3, with a weak D call TRBD2 (6 bases). The length of the CDR3 is 14 residues. Looked up from germline, CDR1 is DFQATT and CDR2 is SNEGSKA (reference sequence). V shed 0 bases and J shed 5 bases, with 12 bases lying between them. CDR3 DNA sequence: TGCAGTGCTAGAGAGGATTGGAGGGTAGATACGCAGTATTTT. Amino acids: CSAREDWRVDTQYF.

The chain carries TRBV7-9 and TRBJ2-7; no reliable D call. CDR1 and CDR2 (germline): SEHNR, FQNEAQ (reference sequence). The ends were cut back, 5 bases at V and 3 bases at J, with 5 bases in the middle. The CDR3 has 11 residues. The CDR3 loop is CASSNNYEQYF. The CDR3, as DNA: TGTGCCAGCAGCAACAACTACGAGCAGTACTTC.

The chain is built from TRBV27 and TRBJ2-7, with 13 bases fitting TRBD2. There are 17 residues in the CDR3. The ends lost 5 bases at V and 0 bases at J; junction bases unmatched: 7. Germline CDR1 and CDR2: MNHEY and SMNVEV (reference sequence). This chain's CDR3 is CASSPRLAGGPSYEQYF. As DNA, the CDR3 is TGTGCCAGCAGTCCGCGACTAGCGGGAGGCCCCTCCTACGAGCAGTACTTC.

The CDR3 here is CASSETSSYEQYF. The CDR3 DNA reads as TGTGCCAGCAGCGAGACTAGCAGCTACGAGCAGTACTTC. J is TRBJ2-7 and V is TRBV5-6, with TRBD2 identical over 7 bases. There are 13 residues in the CDR3. Trimming took 4 bases from V and 3 from J; bases not matched to a gene: 4. From germline, CDR1 is SGHDT and CDR2 YYEEEE.

The V and J genes are TRBV27 and TRBJ2-7, with 9 bases fitting TRBD2. Trimming at V came to 6 bases and at J to 2 bases, leaving 17 bases not matched to a gene. Germline V gene sequence: CDR1 MNHEY, CDR2 SMNVEV (reference sequence). The CDR3 has 18 residues. The chain's CDR3 is CASSPGFLGLAGTYEQYF. The CDR3 DNA reads as TGTGCCAGCAGCCCAGGGTTCTTGGGGCTAGCGGGGACCTACGAGCAGTACTTC.

The CDR3 loop is CASSSEYTRGEQYF. The CDR3 DNA follows: TGTGCCAGCAGCTCAGAGTATACCCGAGGAGAGCAGTACTTC. V and J are TRBV9 and TRBJ2-7; D not resolved. V lost 4 bases and J lost 7, with 18 bases in between. CDR1 and CDR2 from the germline V gene are SGDLS and YYNGEE. The CDR3 has 14 residues.

This clonotype was found a few times. The J gene is TRBJ2-2, the V gene TRBV7-7; TRBD2 agrees at 11 bases. The germline CDR1 and CDR2 sequences are SSHAT and FNYEAQ (reference sequence). Germline trimming cut 1 base from V and 6 bases from J; bases unmatched to any gene: 10. There are 18 residues in the CDR3. DNA of the CDR3: TGTGCCAGCAGCTTAGGTGGGGCGACTAGCGGGAAATCCGGGGAGCTGTTTTTT. Encoded protein: CASSLGGATSGKSGELFF. Using reference TRBV7-7 and TRBJ2-2 for the parts outside the CDR3, the full variable domain is GAGVSQSPRYKVTKRGQDVTLRCDPISSHATLYWYQQALGQGPEFLTYFNYEAQPDKSGLPSDRFSAERPEGSISTLTIQRTEQRDSAMYRCASSLGGATSGKSGELFFGEGSRLTVL.